This TCR beta chain was recorded in a study of shared clonotypes between healthy human individuals. The V end was cut by 4 bases, the J end by 1 base, with 11 bases between. Germline V gene lookup returns CDR1 SGDLS and CDR2 YYNGEE. The CDR3 has 14 amino acids. TCRdb's table, derived via immunoSEQ multiplex PCR, lists solely in-frame clones and lacks some. The repertoire includes 950,000 to 1,100,000 clones, approximately 80% of them detected once, and roughly 0.61% sits in the top ten. Sequenced material: memory CD4+ T cells from PBMCs. Subset meaning: CD45RA-negative fraction. The V call is TRBV9, the J call TRBJ1-2; D gene ambiguous. The receptor was derived from a man aged 18 to 29 in good health. Some clones in this sample may be carry-over from other donors' samples. For the CDR3, the DNA is TGTGCCAGCAGCCCTCAAGGGATTAACTATGGCTACACCTTC. Protein: CASSPQGINYGYTF. Supplemented by reference TRBV9 and TRBJ1-2, the full variable domain reads DSGVTQTPKHLITATGQRVTLRCSPRSGDLSVYWYQQSLDQGLQFLIQYYNGEERAKGNILERFSAQQFPDLHSELNLSSLELGDSALYFCASSPQGINYGYTFGSGTRLTVV.